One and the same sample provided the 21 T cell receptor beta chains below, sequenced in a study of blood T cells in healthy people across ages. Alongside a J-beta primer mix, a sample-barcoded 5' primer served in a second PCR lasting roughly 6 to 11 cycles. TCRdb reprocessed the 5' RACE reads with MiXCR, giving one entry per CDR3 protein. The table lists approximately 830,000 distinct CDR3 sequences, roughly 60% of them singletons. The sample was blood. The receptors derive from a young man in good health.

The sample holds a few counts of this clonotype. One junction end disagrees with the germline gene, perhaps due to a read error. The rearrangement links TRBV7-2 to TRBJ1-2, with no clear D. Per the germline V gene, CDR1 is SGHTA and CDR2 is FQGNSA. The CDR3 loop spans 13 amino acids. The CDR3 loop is CASSLERGYGCTF. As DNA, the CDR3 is TGTGCCAGCAGCTTAGAGAGAGGCTATGGCTGCACCTTC.

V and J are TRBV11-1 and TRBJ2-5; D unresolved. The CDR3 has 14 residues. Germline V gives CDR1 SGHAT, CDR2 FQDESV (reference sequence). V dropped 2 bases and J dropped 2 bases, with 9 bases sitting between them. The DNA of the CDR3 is TGTGCCAGCAGCTTACGCGCCGAGCAAGAGACCCAGTACTTC. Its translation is CASSLRAEQETQYF.

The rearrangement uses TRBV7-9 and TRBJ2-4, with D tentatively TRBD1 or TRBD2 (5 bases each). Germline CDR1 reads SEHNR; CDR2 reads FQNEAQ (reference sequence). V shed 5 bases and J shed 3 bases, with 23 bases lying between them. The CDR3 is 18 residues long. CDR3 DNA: TGTGCCAGCAGCGATGCCGGGGACGTAACAATAGTCAAAAACATTCAGTACTTC. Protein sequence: CASSDAGDVTIVKNIQYF.

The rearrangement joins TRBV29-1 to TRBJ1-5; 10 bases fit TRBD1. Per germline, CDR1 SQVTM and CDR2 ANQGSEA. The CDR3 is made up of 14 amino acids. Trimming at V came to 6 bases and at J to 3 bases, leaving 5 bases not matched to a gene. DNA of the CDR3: TGCAGCGTGTCCGGGACAGGGGACAATCAGCCCCAGCATTTT. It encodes CSVSGTGDNQPQHF.

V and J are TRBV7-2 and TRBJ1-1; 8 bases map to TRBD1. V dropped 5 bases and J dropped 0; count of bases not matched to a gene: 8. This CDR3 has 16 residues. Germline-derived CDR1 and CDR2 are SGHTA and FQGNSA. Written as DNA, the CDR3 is TGTGCCAGCAGCATACAGGGGGGGATTATGAACACTGAAGCTTTCTTT. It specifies CASSIQGGIMNTEAFF.

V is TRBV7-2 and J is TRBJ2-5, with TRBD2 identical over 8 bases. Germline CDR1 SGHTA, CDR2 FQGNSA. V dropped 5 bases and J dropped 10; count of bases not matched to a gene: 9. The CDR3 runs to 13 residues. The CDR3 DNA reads TGTGCCAGCAGCCCTCGCCCGGGGGGGGACCAGTACTTC. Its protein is CASSPRPGGDQYF.

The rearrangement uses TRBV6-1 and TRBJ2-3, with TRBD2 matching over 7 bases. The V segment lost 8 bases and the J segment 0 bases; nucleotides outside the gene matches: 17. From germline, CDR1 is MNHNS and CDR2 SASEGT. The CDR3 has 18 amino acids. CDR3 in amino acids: CASAGFTRAGTSTDTQYF. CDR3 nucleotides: TGTGCCAGCGCCGGGTTTACCCGAGCGGGGACTAGCACAGATACGCAGTATTTT.

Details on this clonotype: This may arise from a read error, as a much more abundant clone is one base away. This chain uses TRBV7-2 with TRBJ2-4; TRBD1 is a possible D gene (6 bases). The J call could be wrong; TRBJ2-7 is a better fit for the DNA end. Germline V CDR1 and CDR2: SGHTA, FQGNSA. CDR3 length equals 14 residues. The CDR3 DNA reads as TGTGCCAGCAGCCCGGGACACGGGACCTACGAGCAGTACTTC. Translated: CASSPGHGTYEQYF.

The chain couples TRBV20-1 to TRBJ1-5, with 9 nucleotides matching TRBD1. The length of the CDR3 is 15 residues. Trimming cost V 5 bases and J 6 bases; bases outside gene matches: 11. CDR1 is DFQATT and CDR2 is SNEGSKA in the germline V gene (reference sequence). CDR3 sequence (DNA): TGCAGTGCTCGGGACAGGGCTAGAACGGGTCAGCCCCAGCATTTT. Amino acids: CSARDRARTGQPQHF.

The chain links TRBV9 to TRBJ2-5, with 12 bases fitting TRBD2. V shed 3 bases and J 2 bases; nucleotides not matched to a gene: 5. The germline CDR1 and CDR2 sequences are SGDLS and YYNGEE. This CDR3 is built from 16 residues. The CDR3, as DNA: TGTGCCAGCAGCGCACTAGCGGGGGGACCTCAAGAGACCCAGTACTTC. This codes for CASSALAGGPQETQYF.

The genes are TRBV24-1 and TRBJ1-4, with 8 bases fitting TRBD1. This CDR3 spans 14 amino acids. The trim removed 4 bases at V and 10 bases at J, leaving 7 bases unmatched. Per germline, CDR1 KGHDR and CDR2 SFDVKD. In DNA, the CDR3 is TGTGCCACCAGTGACCCCGGACAGGGAGGAAAACTGTTTTTT. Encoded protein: CATSDPGQGGKLFF.

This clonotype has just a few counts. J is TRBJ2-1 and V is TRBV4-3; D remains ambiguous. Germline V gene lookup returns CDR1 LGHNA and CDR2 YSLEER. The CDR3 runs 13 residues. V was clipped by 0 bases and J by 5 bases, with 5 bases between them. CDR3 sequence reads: CASSQDINNEQFF. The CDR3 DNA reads TGCGCCAGCAGCCAAGATATAAACAATGAGCAGTTCTTC.

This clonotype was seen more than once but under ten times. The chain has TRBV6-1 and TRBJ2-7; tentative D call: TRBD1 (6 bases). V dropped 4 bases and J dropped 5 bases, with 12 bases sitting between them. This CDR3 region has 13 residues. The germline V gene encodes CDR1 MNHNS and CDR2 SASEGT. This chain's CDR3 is CASSARQGNEQYF. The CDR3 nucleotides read TGTGCCAGCAGTGCGCGGCAGGGGAACGAGCAGTACTTC.

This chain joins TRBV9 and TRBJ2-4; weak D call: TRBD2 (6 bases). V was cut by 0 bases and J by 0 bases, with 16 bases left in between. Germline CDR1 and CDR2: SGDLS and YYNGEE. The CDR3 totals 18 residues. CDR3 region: CASSVVRTRGLAKNIQYF. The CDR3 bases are TGTGCCAGCAGCGTAGTCCGTACTCGGGGGTTAGCCAAAAACATTCAGTACTTC.

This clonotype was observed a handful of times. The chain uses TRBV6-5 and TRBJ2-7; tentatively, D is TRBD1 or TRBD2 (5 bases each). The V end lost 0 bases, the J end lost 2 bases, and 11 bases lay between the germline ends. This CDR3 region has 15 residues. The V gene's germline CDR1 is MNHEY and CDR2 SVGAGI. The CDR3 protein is CASSYSGEPPYEQYF. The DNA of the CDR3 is TGTGCCAGCAGTTACTCGGGGGAGCCCCCCTACGAGCAGTACTTC.

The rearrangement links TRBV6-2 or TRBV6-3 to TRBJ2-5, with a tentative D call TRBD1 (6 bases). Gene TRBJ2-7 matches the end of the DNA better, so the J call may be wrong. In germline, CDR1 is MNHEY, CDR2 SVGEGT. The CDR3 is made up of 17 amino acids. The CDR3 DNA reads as TGTGCCAGCAGTTATGGGGTCGCCGGACAGAACGTCTGCGAGCAGTACTTC. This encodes CASSYGVAGQNVCEQYF.

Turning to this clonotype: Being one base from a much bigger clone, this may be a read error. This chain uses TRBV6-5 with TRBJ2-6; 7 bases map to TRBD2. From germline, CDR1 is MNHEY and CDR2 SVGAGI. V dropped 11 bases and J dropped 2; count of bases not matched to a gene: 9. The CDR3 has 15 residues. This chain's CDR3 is CACSREGPGANVLTF. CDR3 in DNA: TGTGCCTGCTCAAGGGAGGGACCTGGGGCCAACGTCCTGACTTTC.

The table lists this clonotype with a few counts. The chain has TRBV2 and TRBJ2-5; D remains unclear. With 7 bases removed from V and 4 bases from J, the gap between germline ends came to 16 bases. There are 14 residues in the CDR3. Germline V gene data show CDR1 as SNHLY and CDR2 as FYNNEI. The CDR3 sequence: CASKYEAPVETQYF. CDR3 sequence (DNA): TGTGCCAGCAAATACGAGGCCCCGGTAGAGACCCAGTACTTC.

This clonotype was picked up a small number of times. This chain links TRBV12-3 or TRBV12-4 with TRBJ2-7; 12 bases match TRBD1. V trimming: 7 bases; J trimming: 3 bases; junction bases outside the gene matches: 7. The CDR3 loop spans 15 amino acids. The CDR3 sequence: CASTPGTGGDYEQYF. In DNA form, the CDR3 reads TGTGCCAGCACCCCCGGGACAGGGGGCGACTACGAGCAGTACTTC.

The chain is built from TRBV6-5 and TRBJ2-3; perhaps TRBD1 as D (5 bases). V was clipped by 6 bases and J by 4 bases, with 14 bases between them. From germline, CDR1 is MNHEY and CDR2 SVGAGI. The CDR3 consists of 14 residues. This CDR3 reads CASSRRVASDTQYF. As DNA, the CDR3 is TGTGCCAGCAGCCGCAGGGTCGCATCAGATACGCAGTATTTT.

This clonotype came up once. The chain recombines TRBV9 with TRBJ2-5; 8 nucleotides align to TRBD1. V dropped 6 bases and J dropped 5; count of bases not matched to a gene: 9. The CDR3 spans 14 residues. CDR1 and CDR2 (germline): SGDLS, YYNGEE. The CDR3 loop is CASTPSDRVETQYF. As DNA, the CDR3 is TGTGCCAGCACCCCCTCGGACAGGGTGGAGACCCAGTACTTC.